This TCR beta chain appears in the sequencing data of a study of cytomegalovirus exposure and HLA in healthy donors. Whole-study results and caveats: A later analysis linked a missense DCLRE1C variant to TCR beta V- and J-gene trimming. The investigators catalogued 164 TCR beta chains as cytomegalovirus-associated. Most observed TCR sequences were rare, whereas some public TCRs were detected in many donors.

A word on this clone: What it binds is unknown.

Use of 60 Vbeta and 13 Jbeta primers characterized the PCR. Data came from immunoSEQ multiplex PCR; TCRdb stores just in-frame clones and leaves some out. The table lists about 130,000 clones, around 83% of them singletons, with about 3% in the top ten. V was shortened by 4 bases and J by 1 base, with 13 bases between the two germline ends. The CDR3 has 15 amino acids. Germline CDR1 is SGDLS and CDR2 is YYNGEE. This chain links TRBV9 with TRBJ2-3; TRBD1 is a possible D gene (6 bases). Sequencing was performed on PBMCs. This TCR derives from a young woman in good health and CMV-seropositive. CDR3 nucleotides: TGTGCCAGCAGCTCTACAGGGCGGGGCACAGATACGCAGTATTTT. Amino acid sequence: CASSSTGRGTDTQYF.